The 2 T cell receptor beta chains given below trace back to one sample, sequenced in a study of blood T cell repertoires in COVID-19. The protocol was immunoSEQ multiplex PCR, while the TCRdb copy is restricted to in-frame clones and leaves out a portion. The repertoire includes some 180,000 clones, about 82% of them detected once, and around 8.9% sits in the top ten. Sequencing was done on a sample of peripheral blood. Every receptor here comes from a woman older than 75 with COVID-19, enrolled during active disease.

The rearrangement links TRBV20-1 to TRBJ1-2; D possibly corresponds to TRBD1 (6 bases). The V and J ends lost 4 bases and 6 bases respectively, with 15 bases between them. Germline V gives CDR1 DFQATT, CDR2 SNEGSKA (reference sequence). CDR3 length: 13 residues. CDR3 sequence: CSAIEDRSDGYTF. CDR3 nucleotides: TGCAGTGCTATTGAAGACAGGTCGGATGGCTACACCTTC.

The J gene is TRBJ1-1, the V gene TRBV5-1; D perhaps matches TRBD1 (6 bases). The CDR3 totals 14 residues. CDR1 is SGHRS and CDR2 is YFSETQ in the germline V gene. V shed 4 bases and J shed 6 bases, with 16 bases lying between them. The CDR3 spells CASSVEWGLAEAFF. The CDR3 DNA sequence: TGCGCCAGCAGCGTGGAGTGGGGGCTCGCTGAAGCTTTCTTT.